This TCR beta chain was captured by sequencing in a study of blood T cell repertoires in COVID-19. Germline V CDR1 and CDR2: SGHTA, FQGNSA. The CDR3 runs to 15 residues. Trimming removed 0 bases from V and 4 bases from J, with 12 bases in between. Per the authors' pipeline: Counts of nucleated cells, estimated from reference gene primer amplification, were obtained. TCRdb's copy holds only in-frame clones and misses some; the assay was immunoSEQ multiplex PCR. Clonal size and the V and J genes are those of that table, whereas D and trimming came from the DNA. This repertoire shows about 250,000 clones, about nine tenths found once; its top ten account for 3%.

The V call is TRBV7-2, the J call TRBJ2-5, with D maybe TRBD2 (5 bases). This clonotype was sampled from a woman younger than 45 with active or convalescent COVID-19. The sequenced sample was peripheral blood. The CDR3 DNA sequence: TGTGCCAGCAGCTTAGCGACGGGAATGGGAGAGACCCAGTACTTC. Translating it yields CASSLATGMGETQYF.